This TCR beta chain is drawn from a study of shared clonotypes between healthy human individuals. V lost 4 bases and J 0 bases, leaving 6 bases between the germline ends. CDR1 and CDR2 (germline): SGHRS, YFSETQ. This CDR3 comprises 13 residues. As regards this clone: This specimen includes other DNA sequences encoding the same CDR3.

Generated by immunoSEQ multiplex PCR, the TCRdb table keeps only in-frame clones and is missing some. The sample comprises 2 million to 3 million clones, 85% to 95% of which are singletons, and roughly 0.13% rests with the top ten. This clonotype was obtained from a man between 18 and 29 years old in good health. The chain links TRBV5-1 to TRBJ2-3; D is ambiguous. The sequenced sample was naive CD4+ T cells sorted from blood. Subset specified: CD45RA+ positively selected. This CDR3 is CASSVTSTDTQYF. The DNA of the CDR3 is TGCGCCAGCAGCGTGACTAGCACAGATACGCAGTATTTT.